This T cell receptor beta chain was captured in a study of T cell changes during pregnancy in multiple sclerosis. Method: immunoSEQ multiplex PCR; TCRdb's copy keeps in-frame clones and lacks some. The sample carries just under 45,000 clones, roughly 95% recorded once. This clonotype was sampled from a female donor with multiple sclerosis, enrolled in a pregnancy study. Sequenced material: peripheral blood, taken in the second trimester of pregnancy.

The CDR3 DNA is TGTGCCAGCAGTTTATCGGGGGGTTATGGCTACACCTTC. Residues: CASSLSGGYGYTF. This sequence joins TRBV27 and TRBJ1-2; D is possibly TRBD1 (5 bases). Trimming removed 0 bases at V and 5 bases at J, with 7 bases between. The length of the CDR3 is 13 residues. The germline V gene encodes CDR1 MNHEY and CDR2 SMNVEV (reference sequence).